This passage covers 31 T cell receptor beta chains from one sample sequenced in a study of blood T cell repertoires in COVID-19. The repertoire was sequenced with immunoSEQ multiplex PCR; TCRdb's copy has only in-frame clones and lacks some. The table records more than 85,000 clones, 88% of them present only once. Sequenced: peripheral blood. The receptors derive from a woman in her 50s with acute or convalescent COVID-19.

CDR3 sequence: CASSLRTGRGSETQYF. CDR3 coding DNA: TGTGCCAGCAGTTTGCGGACAGGGCGGGGTTCGGAGACCCAGTACTTC. The V gene is TRBV7-2, the J gene TRBJ2-5; TRBD1 agrees at 8 bases. The CDR3 is 16 residues long. The V gene's germline CDR1 is SGHTA and CDR2 FQGNSA. V gave up 6 bases and J gave up 5 bases; unmatched junction bases: 14.

The chain joins TRBV7-2 to TRBJ1-2; D gene uncertain. The V end was cut by 0 bases, the J end by 1 base, with 3 bases between. The length of the CDR3 is 13 residues. Germline CDR1 reads SGHTA; CDR2 reads FQGNSA. CDR3 nucleotides: TGTGCCAGCAGCTTAGCCTTTAACTATGGCTACACCTTC. As protein: CASSLAFNYGYTF.

This clone has only a few counts. The chain's CDR3 is CASSPPGSRQPQHF. The CDR3 DNA sequence: TGTGCCAGCTCACCACCGGGCAGCCGTCAGCCCCAGCATTTT. The gene calls are TRBV18 and TRBJ1-5; D remains ambiguous. The CDR3 covers 14 residues. CDR1 and CDR2 from the germline V gene are KGHSH and LQKENI. The V end lost 0 bases, the J end lost 6 bases, and 9 bases lay between the germline ends.

This clone appeared a few times. The rearrangement uses TRBV5-3 and TRBJ2-1; D ambiguous. TRBV5-3 is given ORF status, its function remaining uncertain. The CDR3 is 12 amino acids. Trimming pared 0 bases from V and 8 bases from J, leaving 6 bases between. CDR3 bases: TGTGCCAGAAGCTTGGAGTGCGATGAGCAGTTCTTC. It codes for CARSLECDEQFF.

The chain is built from TRBV7-9 and TRBJ1-2, with 7 positions matching TRBD1. This CDR3 has 15 residues. CDR1 and CDR2 (germline): SEHNR, FQNEAQ (reference sequence). Trimming at V came to 1 base and at J to 2 bases, leaving 4 bases not matched to a gene. CDR3 DNA sequence: TGTGCCAGCAGCTTAGAGGACAGGTTGAACTATGGCTACACCTTC. It encodes CASSLEDRLNYGYTF.

The chain combines TRBV2 with TRBJ2-1; 10 bases fit TRBD2. Trimming at V came to 6 bases and at J to 3 bases, leaving 2 bases not matched to a gene. CDR3 length: 14 amino acids. From germline, CDR1 is SNHLY and CDR2 FYNNEI. In nucleotides, the CDR3 is TGTGCCAGCAGGATAGCGGGAGGCTACAATGAGCAGTTCTTC. Amino acid sequence: CASRIAGGYNEQFF.

The chain carries TRBV7-2 and TRBJ1-1; D is unclear. V was clipped by 5 bases and J by 4 bases, with 17 bases between them. Germline CDR1 reads SGHTA; CDR2 reads FQGNSA. CDR3 length: 15 amino acids. CDR3 nucleotide sequence: TGTGCCAGCAGCATGAAGCGGGGTGGGAGCACTGAAGCTTTCTTT. It is translated as CASSMKRGGSTEAFF. Full variable domain (rest looked up from reference TRBV7-2 and TRBJ1-1): GAGVSQSPSNKVTEKGKDVELRCDPISGHTALYWYRQSLGQGLEFLIYFQGNSAPDKSGLPSDRFSAERTGGSVSTLTIQRTQQEDSAVYLCASSMKRGGSTEAFFGQGTRLTVV.

The chain combines TRBV28 with TRBJ2-2; 11 bases are a match to TRBD2. The germline V gene encodes CDR1 MDHEN and CDR2 SYDVKM. The J segment lost 0 bases and the V segment lost 6 bases, leaving 0 bases of the junction unmatched. The CDR3 is 15 residues long. Written as DNA, the CDR3 is TGTGCCAGCAGGGGACTAGCGGCGAACACCGGGGAGCTGTTTTTT. Protein sequence: CASRGLAANTGELFF.

The V gene is TRBV6-5, the J gene TRBJ2-3; 13 positions match TRBD2. Trimming at V came to 11 bases and at J to 3 bases, leaving 5 bases not matched to a gene. The CDR3 consists of 14 residues. Germline V gene lookup returns CDR1 MNHEY and CDR2 SVGAGI. CDR3 coding DNA: TGTGCCGCCAGGACTAGCGGGAGTACAGATACGCAGTATTTT. It specifies CAARTSGSTDTQYF.

The count of this clone is one. The chain couples TRBV28 to TRBJ2-3; TRBD2 matches at 12 bases. The CDR3 is 17 residues long. Germline CDR1 and CDR2: MDHEN and SYDVKM. After removal of 1 base from V and 3 bases from J, the junction contained 5 bases not matched to a gene. CDR3 DNA sequence: TGTGCCAGCAGTTTATTCCGCGGGACTAGCGGGACAGATACGCAGTATTTT. It encodes CASSLFRGTSGTDTQYF.

This clone turned up a few times. This chain uses TRBV7-9 with TRBJ2-2, with 12 positions matching TRBD2. CDR3 length: 15 amino acids. The germline gives CDR1 SEHNR, CDR2 FQNEAQ (reference sequence). Losses at the gene ends were 6 bases for V and 6 bases for J; bases not matched to a gene: 5. The chain's CDR3 is CASRRLAGVSGELFF. For the CDR3, the DNA is TGTGCCAGCAGGCGACTAGCGGGAGTCTCCGGGGAGCTGTTTTTT. The full variable domain, its missing parts supplied by reference TRBV7-9 and TRBJ2-2, is DTGVSQNPRHKITKRGQNVTFRCDPISEHNRLYWYRQTLGQGPEFLTYFQNEAQLEKSRLLSDRFSAERPKGSFSTLEIQRTEQGDSAMYLCASRRLAGVSGELFFGEGSRLTVL.

The J gene is TRBJ2-3, the V gene TRBV7-2; D might be TRBD2 (7 bases). V was cut by 6 bases and J by 4 bases, with 14 bases left in between. Germline V gene sequence: CDR1 SGHTA, CDR2 FQGNSA. This CDR3 is built from 14 residues. The CDR3 region is CASSRTGRADTQYF. CDR3 sequence (DNA): TGTGCCAGCAGTCGTACAGGGAGGGCAGATACGCAGTATTTT.

This chain joins TRBV24-1 and TRBJ2-7, with 10 bases matching TRBD2. CDR1 and CDR2 from the germline V gene are KGHDR and SFDVKD. Unmatched junction bases numbered 11, after V lost 4 bases and J lost 6 bases. This CDR3 is 16 amino acids long. CDR3 loop: CATSESAGGPRGEQYF. CDR3 nucleotides: TGTGCCACCAGTGAGTCAGCGGGAGGGCCGCGCGGCGAGCAGTACTTC.

The V and J genes are TRBV7-9 and TRBJ2-3; 10 nucleotides align to TRBD1. V was clipped by 3 bases and J by 4 bases; unmatched bases: 4. CDR1 is SEHNR and CDR2 is FQNEAQ in the germline V gene (reference sequence). This CDR3 comprises 15 residues. CDR3 in amino acids: CASSFGTGVADTQYF. CDR3 bases: TGTGCCAGCAGCTTCGGGACAGGGGTGGCAGATACGCAGTATTTT.

The chain employs TRBV29-1 and TRBJ2-2; 9 bases line up with TRBD2. The junction had 6 bases not matched to a gene; V was cut back by 6 bases and J by 4 bases. CDR3 length equals 14 residues. In germline, CDR1 is SQVTM, CDR2 ANQGSEA. DNA of the CDR3: TGCAGCGTGCCTTTAGCGGGAGCCACCGGGGAGCTGTTTTTT. It is translated as CSVPLAGATGELFF.

V and J are TRBV5-6 and TRBJ2-5; 10 nucleotides line up with TRBD2. The CDR3 contains 14 residues. J gave up 4 bases and V 7 bases, and 7 bases lay outside the gene matches. CDR1 and CDR2 (germline): SGHDT, YYEEEE. The CDR3 here is CASGLAGVIETQYF. For the CDR3, the DNA is TGTGCCAGCGGCCTAGCGGGAGTTATAGAGACCCAGTACTTC.

The chain couples TRBV6-5 to TRBJ2-1; 7 bases line up with TRBD2. CDR1 and CDR2 (germline): MNHEY, SVGAGI. V shed 4 bases, J shed 0 bases, and the junction held 3 bases outside the gene matches. This CDR3 has 15 residues. Here the CDR3 reads CASSSRDYSYNEQFF. The DNA for the CDR3 is TGTGCCAGCAGTTCCCGGGACTACTCCTACAATGAGCAGTTCTTC.

This clone was seen once. The same CDR3 is also encoded by other DNA sequences in this sample. The gene calls are TRBV28 and TRBJ1-2; D gene unclear. CDR3 length equals 11 residues. V shed 4 bases and J shed 4 bases, with 4 bases lying between them. Germline CDR1 and CDR2: MDHEN and SYDVKM. The CDR3 DNA follows: TGTGCCAGCAGTTCCAGCTATGGCTACACCTTC. Amino acids: CASSSSYGYTF.

The chain joins TRBV28 to TRBJ2-1, with 12 positions matching TRBD2. The germline gives CDR1 MDHEN, CDR2 SYDVKM. The CDR3 is 15 residues long. The V segment lost 8 bases and the J segment 3 bases; nucleotides outside the gene matches: 5. CDR3 DNA: TGTGCCAGCGGGGGACTAGCGGGCCGCTACAATGAGCAGTTCTTC. As protein: CASGGLAGRYNEQFF.

The rearrangement links TRBV2 to TRBJ2-7; 9 bases agree with TRBD1. The CDR3 is 15 residues long. The germline CDR1 and CDR2 sequences are SNHLY and FYNNEI. After removal of 5 bases from V and 6 bases from J, the junction contained 11 bases not matched to a gene. DNA for the CDR3: TGTGCCAGCAGTAAAGGACAGGGGCCCAGGTTCGAGCAGTACTTC. This sequence encodes CASSKGQGPRFEQYF.

The chain uses TRBV4-2 and TRBJ2-7; 13 bases are shared with TRBD2. The CDR3 spans 15 residues. Germline loops: CDR1 LGHNA, CDR2 YNFKEQ. J gave up 6 bases and V 4 bases, and 6 bases lay outside the gene matches. CDR3 region: CASSRGLAGVGEQYF. The CDR3 coding sequence is TGTGCCAGCAGCCGAGGACTAGCGGGAGTTGGCGAGCAGTACTTC.

This clone was counted a single time. J is TRBJ1-2 and V is TRBV4-2; the D is unclear. V was cut by 0 bases and J by 3 bases, with 8 bases left in between. CDR3 length: 14 residues. Germline assignment: CDR1 LGHNA and CDR2 YNFKEQ. The CDR3 bases are TGTGCCAGCAGCCAAGATCGGGGTGACTATGGCTACACCTTC. The encoded protein is CASSQDRGDYGYTF.

V and J are TRBV10-3 and TRBJ2-7; 7 positions agree with TRBD1. Germline V CDR1 and CDR2: ENHRY, SYGVKD. The V segment lost 4 bases and the J segment 0 bases; nucleotides outside the gene matches: 3. The CDR3 is 14 amino acids. The CDR3 sequence: CAISAGGSSYEQYF. The DNA for the CDR3 is TGTGCCATCAGTGCAGGGGGAAGCTCCTACGAGCAGTACTTC.

The chain carries TRBV30 and TRBJ1-5, with 8 bases that match TRBD1. Germline trimming cut 1 base from V and 9 bases from J; bases unmatched to any gene: 8. Germline assignment: CDR1 GTSNPN and CDR2 SVGIG (reference sequence). The CDR3 totals 14 residues. DNA of the CDR3: TGTGCCTGGAGTGATTCAGGGGGCTTGAGGCCCCAGCATTTT. As protein: CAWSDSGGLRPQHF.

This chain links TRBV24-1 with TRBJ2-1; 12 positions match TRBD2. CDR3 size: 15 residues. CDR1 and CDR2 from the germline V gene are KGHDR and SFDVKD. J gave up 8 bases and V 8 bases, and 9 bases lay outside the gene matches. CDR3 amino acids: CATNDPSGRDDEQFF. CDR3 sequence (DNA): TGTGCCACCAACGATCCTAGCGGGAGGGATGATGAGCAGTTCTTC.

This chain connects TRBV7-9 to TRBJ1-1; TRBD1 is a possible D gene (6 bases). V was cut by 5 bases and J by 7 bases, with 11 bases left in between. Germline CDR1 is SEHNR and CDR2 is FQNEAQ (reference sequence). The length of the CDR3 is 12 residues. In nucleotides, the CDR3 is TGTGCCAGCAGCGTAGGGGGGCTTGAAGCTTTCTTT. Protein product: CASSVGGLEAFF.

V gene TRBV30 combines with J gene TRBJ2-2; perhaps TRBD2 as D (7 bases). The V end was cut by 4 bases, the J end by 3 bases, with 12 bases between. The CDR3 covers 14 residues. Germline-derived CDR1 and CDR2 are GTSNPN and SVGIG (reference sequence). CDR3 in amino acids: CAWKGEGDTGELFF. In DNA, the CDR3 is TGTGCCTGGAAGGGGGAGGGGGACACCGGGGAGCTGTTTTTT.

The V call is TRBV7-9, the J call TRBJ2-7; D perhaps matches TRBD2 (5 bases). Germline CDR1 is SEHNR and CDR2 is FQNEAQ (reference sequence). This CDR3 is built from 14 residues. Trimming removed 5 bases at V and 7 bases at J, with 18 bases between. This CDR3 reads CASSLTRGIGEQYF. The CDR3 DNA reads TGTGCCAGCAGCCTCACTAGAGGGATAGGAGAGCAGTACTTC.

Concerning this clone itself: Other DNA variants within this sample encode the same CDR3. V is TRBV15 and J is TRBJ2-7, with D perhaps matching TRBD2 (5 bases). CDR3 length: 13 amino acids. CDR1 is LNHNV and CDR2 is YYDKDF in the germline V gene (reference sequence). Trimming cost V 0 bases and J 4 bases, with 7 bases left between them. The CDR3 is CATSRDRGYEQYF. The CDR3 DNA follows: TGTGCCACCAGCAGAGATCGGGGTTACGAGCAGTACTTC.

CDR3 DNA sequence: TGTGCCAGCAGCCAAGTGGGGGGTCGGACTAGCGGGATTGAGACCCAGTACTTC. Its protein product is CASSQVGGRTSGIETQYF. J is TRBJ2-5 and V is TRBV3-1 (or the pseudogene TRBV3-2), with 12 nucleotides matching TRBD2. V gave up 1 base and J gave up 5 bases; unmatched junction bases: 11. Germline V gene sequence: CDR1 LGHDT, CDR2 YNNKEL (reference sequence). This CDR3 has 18 residues.

The genes are TRBV28 and TRBJ2-7, with D perhaps matching TRBD1 (6 bases). CDR3 length equals 12 residues. Germline CDR1 MDHEN, CDR2 SYDVKM. V lost 5 bases to trimming and J lost 3 bases, with 8 bases between them. The CDR3, as DNA: TGTGCCAGCAGTATACAGGGCTACGAGCAGTACTTC. It yields the protein CASSIQGYEQYF.